The 14 T cell receptor beta chains below were found in one sample sequenced in a study of T cells after yellow fever vaccination. Each CDR3 protein gets one entry after TCRdb re-called the 5' RACE reads with MiXCR. The sample shows 96,000 or so distinct CDR3 sequences, almost 9% of them seen only once. The sequencing used CD8+ T cells not binding an NS4B(214-222) dextramer, sorted from PBMCs, collected less than 16 days after the first yellow fever vaccination. The source of these receptors is a man younger than 30 who received the YFV17D yellow fever vaccine.

The chain is built from TRBV3-1 and TRBJ2-3, with D possibly TRBD2 on 6 matching bases. This CDR3 spans 15 amino acids. The V gene's germline CDR1 is LGHDT and CDR2 YNNKEL (reference sequence). V gave up 2 bases and J gave up 3 bases, with 12 bases separating them. This chain's CDR3 is CASSQFLLATDTQYF. In nucleotides, the CDR3 is TGTGCCAGCAGCCAATTTTTGCTAGCGACAGATACGCAGTATTTT.

The chain combines TRBV5-6 with TRBJ2-4, with D tentatively TRBD2 (6 bases). Germline CDR1 reads SGHDT; CDR2 reads YYEEEE. There are 16 residues in the CDR3. Trimming stripped 5 bases from V and 0 bases from J, with 15 bases between. CDR3 coding DNA: TGTGCCAGCAGACCCGGGACTGAACTAGCCAAAAACATTCAGTACTTC. As protein: CASRPGTELAKNIQYF.

The V call is TRBV7-8, the J call TRBJ2-7; D is ambiguous. Trimming removed 4 bases at V and 4 bases at J, with 11 bases between. Looked up from germline, CDR1 is SGHVS and CDR2 is FQNEAQ. The CDR3 sequence is 13 residues long. CDR3 nucleotide sequence: TGTGCCAGCAGCTGGAATAGGGTGTACGAGCAGTACGTC. This gives the protein CASSWNRVYEQYV.

This clonotype was observed a handful of times. The chain couples TRBV4-3 to TRBJ1-3, with a possible D match to TRBD1 (5 bases). CDR3 size: 15 residues. Germline CDR1 LGHNA, CDR2 YSLEER. The V and J ends lost 0 bases and 4 bases respectively, with 10 bases between them. In DNA, the CDR3 is TGCGCCAGCAGCCAAGATTCGAACAGGGGAAACACCATATATTTT. Encoded protein: CASSQDSNRGNTIYF.

This clonotype was counted between two and nine times. The chain couples TRBV6-2 or TRBV6-3 to TRBJ2-7; D ambiguous. The V end was cut by 8 bases, the J end by 0 bases, with 5 bases between. The CDR3 extends over 11 amino acids. Germline CDR1 is MNHEY and CDR2 is SVGEGT. The CDR3 region has the DNA TGTGCCAGCGGTTTCTCCTACGAGCAGTACGTC. Amino acid sequence: CASGFSYEQYV.

Points on this clonotype: A much larger clone differs by one base, so this may be a read error. V gene TRBV29-1 combines with J gene TRBJ2-3, with D possibly being TRBD1 (5 bases). Germline loops: CDR1 SQVTM, CDR2 ANQGSEA. The ends were cut back, 1 base at V and 3 bases at J, with 20 bases in the middle. This CDR3 spans 17 amino acids. The CDR3 sequence is CSVEGGLQLRGTDTQYF. CDR3 in DNA: TGCAGCGTTGAAGGGGGCCTTCAGCTCCGTGGGACAGATACGCAGTATTTT.

This clonotype was seen a handful of times. This chain links TRBV28 with TRBJ2-2; the D call may be TRBD1 or TRBD2 (5 bases each). This CDR3 comprises 15 residues. Looked up from germline, CDR1 is MDHEN and CDR2 is SYDVKM. V was pared by 3 bases and J by 5 bases, with 13 bases between. In nucleotides, the CDR3 is TGTGCCAGCAGTTTTCGAGGGGTAACGACCGGGGAGCTGTTTTTT. Amino acid sequence: CASSFRGVTTGELFF. The variable domain in full, with the rest retrieved from reference TRBV28 and TRBJ2-2, is DVKVTQSSRYLVKRTGEKVFLECVQDMDHENMFWYRQDPGLGLRLIYFSYDVKMKEKGDIPEGYSVSREKKERFSLILESASTNQTSMYLCASSFRGVTTGELFFGEGSRLTVL.

The rearrangement links TRBV6-1 to TRBJ2-1; TRBD1 might be the D (7 bases). This CDR3 comprises 15 residues. Germline V gene sequence: CDR1 MNHNS, CDR2 SASEGT. The V gene lost 5 bases and the J gene lost 10 bases, with 21 bases spanning the gap. The CDR3 loop reads CASSPSRGAGGEQFF. The CDR3 nucleotides read TGTGCCAGCAGTCCTAGCAGGGGGGCAGGTGGGGAGCAGTTCTTC.

CDR3 nucleotides: TGTGCCAGCAAGAGGACAGACCCAACTAATGAAAAACTGTTTTTT. It yields the protein CASKRTDPTNEKLFF. The chain has TRBV6-2 or TRBV6-3 and TRBJ1-4; the D gene is possibly TRBD1 (6 bases). The germline V gene has CDR1 MNHEY and CDR2 SVGEGT. CDR3 size: 15 residues. Between the trimmed V and J ends, which lost 7 bases and 0 bases, there was a span of 12 bases.

This clonotype has only a few counts. V gene TRBV12-3 or TRBV12-4 combines with J gene TRBJ1-1, with 7 bases identical to TRBD1. The CDR3 sequence is 13 residues long. Losses at the gene ends were 7 bases for V and 3 bases for J; bases not matched to a gene: 5. CDR3: CASTWTGYTEAFF. As DNA, the CDR3 is TGTGCCAGCACCTGGACAGGCTACACTGAAGCTTTCTTT.

The chain recombines TRBV5-1 with TRBJ2-3, with D perhaps matching TRBD2 (5 bases). The CDR3 is 13 amino acids. Looked up from germline, CDR1 is SGHRS and CDR2 is YFSETQ. V shed 3 bases and J shed 5 bases, with 10 bases lying between them. The CDR3 region has the DNA TGCGCCAGCAGCTCGGAGGCCATAGATACGCAGTATTTT. Translating gives CASSSEAIDTQYF.

This clonotype showed up just a few times. The CDR3 protein is CASSLSASREQFF. The CDR3 DNA sequence: TGTGCCAGCAGTTTATCGGCTAGCCGGGAGCAGTTCTTC. The gene calls are TRBV12-3 or TRBV12-4 and TRBJ2-1, with a tentative D call TRBD2 (5 bases). The germline V and J ends were trimmed by 2 bases and 10 bases, with 12 bases remaining between them. The CDR3 is 13 amino acids.

V usage is TRBV4-3 and J usage is TRBJ2-3; D may be TRBD2 (7 bases). V lost 1 base and J lost 2, with 16 bases in between. Germline V gene data show CDR1 as LGHNA and CDR2 as YSLEER. CDR3 length equals 17 residues. The CDR3 DNA follows: TGCGCCAGCAGCCAAGGTTCTGCGGGGGCTTACACAGATACGCAGTATTTT. This encodes CASSQGSAGAYTDTQYF.

The chain couples TRBV19 to TRBJ1-5; D is unclear. CDR1 LNHDA and CDR2 SQIVND come from the germline V gene (reference sequence). This CDR3 is built from 14 residues. V gave up 3 bases and J gave up 4 bases, with 10 bases separating them. CDR3 protein: CASSIGVSNQPQHF. CDR3 DNA: TGTGCCAGTAGTATTGGGGTTTCGAATCAGCCCCAGCATTTT.